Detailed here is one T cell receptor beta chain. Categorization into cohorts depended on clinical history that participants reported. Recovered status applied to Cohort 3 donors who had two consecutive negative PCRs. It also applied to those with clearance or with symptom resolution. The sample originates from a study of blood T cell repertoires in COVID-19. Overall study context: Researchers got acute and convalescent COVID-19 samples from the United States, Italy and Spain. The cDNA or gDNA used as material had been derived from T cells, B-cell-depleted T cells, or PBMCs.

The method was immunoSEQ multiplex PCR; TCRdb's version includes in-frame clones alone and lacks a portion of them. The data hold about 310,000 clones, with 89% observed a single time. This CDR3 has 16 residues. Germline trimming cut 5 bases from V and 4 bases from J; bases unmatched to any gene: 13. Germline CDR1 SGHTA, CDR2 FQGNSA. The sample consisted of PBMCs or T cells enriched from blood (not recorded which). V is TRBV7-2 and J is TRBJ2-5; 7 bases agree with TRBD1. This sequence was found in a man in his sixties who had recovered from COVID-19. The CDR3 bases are TGTGCCAGCAGCCCGAACCGACAGGGAAGGGGAGAGACCCAGTACTTC. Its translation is CASSPNRQGRGETQYF.